This TCR beta chain was profiled in a study of OX40 agonist ivuxolimab in advanced cancers. Whole-study results and caveats: On average, a greater number of expanded clones characterised CD8+ T cells relative to CD4+.

On this clone itself: What it recognizes is unknown.

Generated by immunoSEQ multiplex PCR, the TCRdb table keeps only in-frame clones and is missing some. The profile covers 80,000 or so clones, with over 85% appearing a single time and approximately 0.32% taken by the ten largest. Blood sampling took place at baseline, cycle 4 day 1, and cycle 7 day 1. Germline loops: CDR1 MNHEY, CDR2 SMNVEV (reference sequence). The CDR3 loop spans 18 amino acids. The junction had 17 bases not matched to a gene; V was cut back by 3 bases and J by 6 bases. The origin of this receptor is an adult with an advanced solid tumor such as melanoma, head and neck, liver or kidney cancer. This rearrangement joins TRBV27 to TRBJ2-5; TRBD1 matches at 9 bases. The sequencing used CD4+ or CD8+ T cells sorted from blood, collected in a trial of the OX40 agonist ivuxolimab. CDR3 DNA sequence: TGTGCCAGCAGTTTCCTGTCCCCTTCGGACAGGGGTAGCCAGACCCAGTACTTC. Amino acids: CASSFLSPSDRGSQTQYF.